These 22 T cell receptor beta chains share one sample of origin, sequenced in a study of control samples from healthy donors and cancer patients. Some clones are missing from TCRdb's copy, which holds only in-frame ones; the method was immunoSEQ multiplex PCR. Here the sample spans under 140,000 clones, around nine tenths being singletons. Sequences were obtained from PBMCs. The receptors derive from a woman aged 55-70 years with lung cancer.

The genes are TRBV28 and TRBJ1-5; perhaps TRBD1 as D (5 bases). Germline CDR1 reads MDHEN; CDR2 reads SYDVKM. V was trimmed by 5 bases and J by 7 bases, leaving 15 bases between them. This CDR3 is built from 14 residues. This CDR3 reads CASSARAGGQPQHF. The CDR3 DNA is TGTGCCAGCAGTGCCAGGGCGGGAGGGCAGCCCCAGCATTTT.

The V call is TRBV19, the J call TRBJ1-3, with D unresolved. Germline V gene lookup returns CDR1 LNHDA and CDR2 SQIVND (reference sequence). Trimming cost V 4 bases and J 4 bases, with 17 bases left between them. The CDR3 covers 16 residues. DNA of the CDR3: TGTGCCAGTAGTACGGTGCGGGGTTCGGGCGGAAACACCATATATTTT. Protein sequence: CASSTVRGSGGNTIYF.

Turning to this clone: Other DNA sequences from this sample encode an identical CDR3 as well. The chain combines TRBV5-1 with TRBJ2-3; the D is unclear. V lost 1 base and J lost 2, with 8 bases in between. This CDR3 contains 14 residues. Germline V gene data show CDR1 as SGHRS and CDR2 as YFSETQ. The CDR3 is CASSLLGTTDTQYF. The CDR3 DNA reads TGCGCCAGCAGCTTGCTCGGCACCACAGATACGCAGTATTTT.

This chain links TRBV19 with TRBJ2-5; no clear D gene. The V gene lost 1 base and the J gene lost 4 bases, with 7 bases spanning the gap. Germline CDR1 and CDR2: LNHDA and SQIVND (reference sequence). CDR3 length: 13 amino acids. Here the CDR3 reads CASSIGQGETQYF. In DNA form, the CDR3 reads TGTGCCAGTAGTATAGGACAAGGAGAGACCCAGTACTTC.

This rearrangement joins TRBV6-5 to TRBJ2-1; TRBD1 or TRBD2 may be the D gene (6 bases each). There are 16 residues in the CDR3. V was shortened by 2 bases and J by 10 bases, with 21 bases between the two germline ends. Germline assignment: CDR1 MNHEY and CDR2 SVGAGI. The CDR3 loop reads CASSYPSLGGRFEQFF. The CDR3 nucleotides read TGTGCCAGCAGTTACCCCTCGTTAGGGGGGAGGTTCGAGCAGTTCTTC.

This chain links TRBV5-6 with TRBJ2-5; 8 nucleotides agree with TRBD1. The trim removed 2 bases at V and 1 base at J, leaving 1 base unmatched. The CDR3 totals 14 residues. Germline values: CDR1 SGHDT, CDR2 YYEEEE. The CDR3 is CASSFGTGQETQYF. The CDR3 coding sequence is TGTGCCAGCAGCTTCGGGACAGGCCAAGAGACCCAGTACTTC. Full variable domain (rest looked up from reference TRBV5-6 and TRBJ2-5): DAGVTQSPTHLIKTRGQQVTLRCSPKSGHDTVSWYQQALGQGPQFIFQYYEEEERQRGNFPDRFSGHQFPNYSSELNVNALLLGDSALYLCASSFGTGQETQYFGPGTRLLVL.

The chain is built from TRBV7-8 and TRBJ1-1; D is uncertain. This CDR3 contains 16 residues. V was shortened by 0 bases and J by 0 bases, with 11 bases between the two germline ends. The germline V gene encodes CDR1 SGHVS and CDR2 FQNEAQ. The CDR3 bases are TGTGCCAGCAGCTTAGCAGGATTCCTCATGAACACTGAAGCTTTCTTT. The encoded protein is CASSLAGFLMNTEAFF.

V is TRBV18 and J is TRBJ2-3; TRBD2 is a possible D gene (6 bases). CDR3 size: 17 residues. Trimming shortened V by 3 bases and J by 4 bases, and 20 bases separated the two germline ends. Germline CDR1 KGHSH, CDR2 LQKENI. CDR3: CASSPTRRGMGADTQYF. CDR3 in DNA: TGTGCCAGCTCACCTACCAGGCGGGGAATGGGGGCAGATACGCAGTATTTT.

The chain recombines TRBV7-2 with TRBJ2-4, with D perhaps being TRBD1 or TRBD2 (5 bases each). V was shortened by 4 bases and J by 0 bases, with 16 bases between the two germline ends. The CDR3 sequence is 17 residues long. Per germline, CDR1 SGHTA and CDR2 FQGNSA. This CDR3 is CASSSPGTDVAKNIQYF. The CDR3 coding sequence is TGTGCCAGCAGCTCCCCCGGGACGGATGTAGCCAAAAACATTCAGTACTTC.

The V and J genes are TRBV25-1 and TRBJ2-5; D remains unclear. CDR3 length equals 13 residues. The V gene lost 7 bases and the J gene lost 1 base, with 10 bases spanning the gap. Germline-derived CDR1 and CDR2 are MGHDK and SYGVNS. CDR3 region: CASKRGIQETQYF. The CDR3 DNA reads TGTGCCAGCAAGCGTGGGATCCAAGAGACCCAGTACTTC.

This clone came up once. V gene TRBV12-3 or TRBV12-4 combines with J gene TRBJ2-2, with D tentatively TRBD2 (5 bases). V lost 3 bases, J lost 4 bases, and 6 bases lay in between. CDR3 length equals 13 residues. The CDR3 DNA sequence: TGTGCCAGCAGTTTGGCGGGCACCGGGGAGCTGTTTTTT. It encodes CASSLAGTGELFF.

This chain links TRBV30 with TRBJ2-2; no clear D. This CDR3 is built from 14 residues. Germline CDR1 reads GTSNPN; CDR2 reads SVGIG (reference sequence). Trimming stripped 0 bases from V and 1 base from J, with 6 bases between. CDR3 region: CAWSVLGNTGELFF. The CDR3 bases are TGTGCCTGGAGTGTACTCGGGAACACCGGGGAGCTGTTTTTT.

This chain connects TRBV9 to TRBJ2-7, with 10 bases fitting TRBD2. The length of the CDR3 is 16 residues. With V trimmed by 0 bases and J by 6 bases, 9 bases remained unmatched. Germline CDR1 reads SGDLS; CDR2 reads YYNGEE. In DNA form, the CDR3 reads TGTGCCAGCAGCGTAGAGCAAGCGGGGGGGCGTCTCGAGCAGTACTTC. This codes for CASSVEQAGGRLEQYF.

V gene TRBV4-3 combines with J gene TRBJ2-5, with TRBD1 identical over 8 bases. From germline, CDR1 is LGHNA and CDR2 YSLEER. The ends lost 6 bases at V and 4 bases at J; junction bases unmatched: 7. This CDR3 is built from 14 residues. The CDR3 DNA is TGCGCCAGCAGTATAGAACAGGGGGGAGAGACCCAGTACTTC. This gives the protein CASSIEQGGETQYF.

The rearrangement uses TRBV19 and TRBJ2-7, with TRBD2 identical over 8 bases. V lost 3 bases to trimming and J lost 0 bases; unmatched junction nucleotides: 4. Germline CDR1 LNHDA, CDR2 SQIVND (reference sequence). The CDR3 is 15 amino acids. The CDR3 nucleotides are TGTGCCAGTAGTATCCTAGCGGGTTCCTCCTACGAGCAGTACTTC. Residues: CASSILAGSSYEQYF.

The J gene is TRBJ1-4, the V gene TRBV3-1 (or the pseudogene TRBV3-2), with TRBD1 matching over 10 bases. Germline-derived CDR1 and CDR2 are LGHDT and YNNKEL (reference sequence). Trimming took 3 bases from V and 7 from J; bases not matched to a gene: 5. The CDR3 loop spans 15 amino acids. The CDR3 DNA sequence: TGTGCCAGCAGCCAGGGGACAGGGGCCGGTGAAAAACTGTTTTTT. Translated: CASSQGTGAGEKLFF.

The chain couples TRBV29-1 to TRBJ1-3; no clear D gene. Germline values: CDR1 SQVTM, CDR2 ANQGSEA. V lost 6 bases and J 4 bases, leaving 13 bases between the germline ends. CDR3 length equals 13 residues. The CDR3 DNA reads TGCAGCGTCCAGCGAGGATCCGGAAACACCATATATTTT. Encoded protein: CSVQRGSGNTIYF.

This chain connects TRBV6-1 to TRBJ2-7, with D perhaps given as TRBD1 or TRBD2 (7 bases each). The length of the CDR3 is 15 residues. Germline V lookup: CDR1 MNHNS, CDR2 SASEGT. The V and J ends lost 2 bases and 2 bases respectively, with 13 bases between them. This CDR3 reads CASSETRGGPYEQYF. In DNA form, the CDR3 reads TGTGCCAGCAGTGAAACCAGGGGGGGGCCCTACGAGCAGTACTTC.

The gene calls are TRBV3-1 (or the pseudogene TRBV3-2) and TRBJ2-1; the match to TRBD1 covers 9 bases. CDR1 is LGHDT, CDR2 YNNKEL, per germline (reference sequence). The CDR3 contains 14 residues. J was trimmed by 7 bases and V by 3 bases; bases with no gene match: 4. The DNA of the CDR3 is TGTGCCAGCAGCCAGCGGGACAGGGATAATGAGCAGTTCTTC. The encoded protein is CASSQRDRDNEQFF.

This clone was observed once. In DNA form, the CDR3 reads TGTGCCAGTAGTATAGGTTGGGCCAATCAGCCCCAGCATTTT. This sequence encodes CASSIGWANQPQHF. The V and J genes are TRBV19 and TRBJ1-5; D not resolved. Looked up from germline, CDR1 is LNHDA and CDR2 is SQIVND (reference sequence). V was shortened by 1 base and J by 3 bases, with 7 bases between the two germline ends. This CDR3 has 14 amino acids.

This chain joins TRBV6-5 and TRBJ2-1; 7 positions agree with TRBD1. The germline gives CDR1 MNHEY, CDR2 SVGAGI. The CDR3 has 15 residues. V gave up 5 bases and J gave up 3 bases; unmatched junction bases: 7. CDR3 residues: CASSRQGDFYNEQFF. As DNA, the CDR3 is TGTGCCAGCAGTCGACAGGGCGATTTCTACAATGAGCAGTTCTTC.

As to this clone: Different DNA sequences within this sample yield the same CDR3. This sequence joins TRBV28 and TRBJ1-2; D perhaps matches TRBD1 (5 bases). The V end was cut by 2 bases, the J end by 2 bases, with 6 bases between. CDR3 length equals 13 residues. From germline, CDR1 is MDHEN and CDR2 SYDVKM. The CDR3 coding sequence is TGTGCCAGCAGTTTAACAGGAAACTATGGCTACACCTTC. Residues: CASSLTGNYGYTF.